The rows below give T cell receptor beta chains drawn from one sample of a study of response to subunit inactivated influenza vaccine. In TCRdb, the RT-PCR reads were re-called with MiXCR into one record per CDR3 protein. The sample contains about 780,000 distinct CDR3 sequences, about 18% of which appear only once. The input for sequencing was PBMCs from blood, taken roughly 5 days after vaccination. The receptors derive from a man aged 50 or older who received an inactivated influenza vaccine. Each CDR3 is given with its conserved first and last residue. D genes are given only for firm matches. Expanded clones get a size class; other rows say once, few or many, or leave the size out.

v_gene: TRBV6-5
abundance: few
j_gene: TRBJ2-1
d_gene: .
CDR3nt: TGTGCCAGCAGTTATTGGTCAGGGGGGCCCTATGAGCAGTTCTTC
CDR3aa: CASSYWSGGPYEQFF

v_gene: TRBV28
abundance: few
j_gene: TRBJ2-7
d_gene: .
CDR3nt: TGTGCCAGCAGTCTAGCCGGGACCTCGGGGGAGCAGTACTTC
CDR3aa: CASSLAGTSGEQYF

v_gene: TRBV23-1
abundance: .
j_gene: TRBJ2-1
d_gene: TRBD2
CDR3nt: TGCGCCAGCGGAAGGCTAGCGGGAGGGAACCTCTCCTACAATGAGCAGTTCTTC
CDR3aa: CASGRLAGGNLSYNEQFF

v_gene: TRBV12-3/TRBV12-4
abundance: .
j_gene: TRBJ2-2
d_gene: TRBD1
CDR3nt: TGTGCCAGCAGACCCGGGACAGTCGCCGGGGAGCTGTTTTTT
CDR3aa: CASRPGTVAGELFF

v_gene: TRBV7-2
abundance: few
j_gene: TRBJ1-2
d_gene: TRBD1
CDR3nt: TGTGCCAGCAGCCCTCCGGGACAGGGGTTAGGCTACACCTTC
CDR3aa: CASSPPGQGLGYTF

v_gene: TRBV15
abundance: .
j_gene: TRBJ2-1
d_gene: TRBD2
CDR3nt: TGTGCCACCAGCAGAGGACTAGCGGGAACCTACAATGAGCAGTTCTTC
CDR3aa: CATSRGLAGTYNEQFF

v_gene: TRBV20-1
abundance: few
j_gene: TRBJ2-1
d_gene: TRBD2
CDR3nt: TGCAGTGCTAGGCGGGAGGTCTCCTACAATGAGCAGTTCTTC
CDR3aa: CSARREVSYNEQFF

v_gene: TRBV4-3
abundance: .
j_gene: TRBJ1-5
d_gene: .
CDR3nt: TGCGCCAGCAGCCAACGTCGCAATCAGCCCCAGCATTTT
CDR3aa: CASSQRRNQPQHF

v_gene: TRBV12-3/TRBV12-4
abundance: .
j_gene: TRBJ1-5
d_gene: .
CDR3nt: TGTGCCAGCAGCCCCGGGGCCGTTCAGCCCCAGCATTTT
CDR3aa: CASSPGAVQPQHF

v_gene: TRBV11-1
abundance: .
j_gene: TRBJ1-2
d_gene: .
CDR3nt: TGTGCCAGCAGCTTAGGGACAGAATACTATGGCTACACCTTC
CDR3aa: CASSLGTEYYGYTF

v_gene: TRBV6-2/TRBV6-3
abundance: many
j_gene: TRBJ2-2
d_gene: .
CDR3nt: TGTGCCAGCAGGAGGGAGAGACCGAACACCGGGGAGCTGTTTTTT
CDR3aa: CASRRERPNTGELFF

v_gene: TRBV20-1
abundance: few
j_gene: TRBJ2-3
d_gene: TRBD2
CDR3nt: TGCAGTGCTAGATCTAGCGGGGGGGCGAATACGCAGTATTTT
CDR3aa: CSARSSGGANTQYF

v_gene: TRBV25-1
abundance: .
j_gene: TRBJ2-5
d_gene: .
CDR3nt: TGTGCCAGCGCCAGTTCAGGGCTTGGAGAGACCCAGTACTTC
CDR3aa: CASASSGLGETQYF

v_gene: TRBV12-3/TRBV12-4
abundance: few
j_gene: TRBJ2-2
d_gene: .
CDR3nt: TGTGCCAGCAGTTTGAGGGATCCCTCGAACACCGGGGAGCTGTTTTTT
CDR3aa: CASSLRDPSNTGELFF

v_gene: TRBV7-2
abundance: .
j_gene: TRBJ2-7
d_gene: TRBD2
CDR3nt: TGTGCCAGCAGCTTAAGTCCCCGGGACTACCAGCAGGAGCAGTACTTC
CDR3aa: CASSLSPRDYQQEQYF

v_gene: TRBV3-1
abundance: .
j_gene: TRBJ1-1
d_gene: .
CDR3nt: TGTGCCAGCAGAGACAGAAACTTGAACACTGAAGCTTTCTTT
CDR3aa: CASRDRNLNTEAFF

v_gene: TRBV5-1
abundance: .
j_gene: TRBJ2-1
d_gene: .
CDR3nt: TGCGCCAGCAGCTTGGTCCTATACAATGAGCAGTTCTTC
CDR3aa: CASSLVLYNEQFF

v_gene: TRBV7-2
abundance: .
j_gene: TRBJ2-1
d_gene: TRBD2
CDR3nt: TGTGCCAGCAGCTTAGGGCTAGCGGGGGCCAACTATTACAATGAGCAGTTCTTC
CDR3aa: CASSLGLAGANYYNEQFF

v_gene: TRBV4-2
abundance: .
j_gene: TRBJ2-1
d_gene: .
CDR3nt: TGTGCCAGCAGCCAAGATCAAGCGTCTAGCTCCTACAATGAGCAGTTCTTC
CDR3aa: CASSQDQASSSYNEQFF

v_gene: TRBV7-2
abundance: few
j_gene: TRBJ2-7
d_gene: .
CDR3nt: TGTGCCAGCAGCCCAAGGACAGATTACGAGCAGTACTTC
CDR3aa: CASSPRTDYEQYF

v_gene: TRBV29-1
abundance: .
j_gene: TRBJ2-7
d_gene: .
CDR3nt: TGCAGCGTTGAAGATAGGTTACAGGGAAACTACGAGCAGTACTTC
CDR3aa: CSVEDRLQGNYEQYF

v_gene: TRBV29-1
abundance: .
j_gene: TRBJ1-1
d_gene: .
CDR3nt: TGCAGCGTTGATATCATTGGCACTGAAGCTTTCTTT
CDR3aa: CSVDIIGTEAFF

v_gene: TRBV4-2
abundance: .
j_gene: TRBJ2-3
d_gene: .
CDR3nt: TGTACCAGCAGCCAAGTTGGACTGGGCACAGATACGCAGTATTTT
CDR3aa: CTSSQVGLGTDTQYF

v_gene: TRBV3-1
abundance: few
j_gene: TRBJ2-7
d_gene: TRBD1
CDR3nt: TGTGCCAGCAGCCGGAAGCCGGGACAGGACTCCTACGAGCAGTACTTC
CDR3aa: CASSRKPGQDSYEQYF

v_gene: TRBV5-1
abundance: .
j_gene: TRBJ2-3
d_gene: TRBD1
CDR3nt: TGCGCCAGCAGCTTCCGGACAGGGGGAAGCACAGATACGCAGTATTTT
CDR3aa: CASSFRTGGSTDTQYF

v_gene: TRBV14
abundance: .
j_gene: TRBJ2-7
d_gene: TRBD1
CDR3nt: TGTGCCAGCAGCCAAGGGACAGGGATACGCTACGAGCAGTACTTC
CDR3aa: CASSQGTGIRYEQYF

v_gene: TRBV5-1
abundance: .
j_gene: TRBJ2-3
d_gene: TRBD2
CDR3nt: TGCGCCAGCAGCTTGGCCGGGACGACCGGGAGGTCCCTCACAGATACGCAGTATTTT
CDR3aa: CASSLAGTTGRSLTDTQYF

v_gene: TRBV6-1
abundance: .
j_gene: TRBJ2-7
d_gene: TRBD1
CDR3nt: TGTGCCAGCAGTCGGGCCGGGACAGAGTACGAGCAGTACTTC
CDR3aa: CASSRAGTEYEQYF

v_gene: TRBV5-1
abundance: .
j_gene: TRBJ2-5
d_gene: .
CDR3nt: TGCGCCAGCAGTACTATACCCAGGGCATTCCAAGAGACCCAGTACTTC
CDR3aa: CASSTIPRAFQETQYF

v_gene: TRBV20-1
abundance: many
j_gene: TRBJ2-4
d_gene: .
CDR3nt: TGCAGTGCTAGTACCGGCGGGGTTAGGAACATTCAGTACTTC
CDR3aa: CSASTGGVRNIQYF

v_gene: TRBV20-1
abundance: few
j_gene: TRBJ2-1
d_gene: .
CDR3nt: TGCAGTGCTAGTAAGGGGGGGAACAATGAGCAGTTCTTC
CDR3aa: CSASKGGNNEQFF

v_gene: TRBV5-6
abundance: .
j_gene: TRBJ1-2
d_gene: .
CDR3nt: TGTGCCAGCAGCTTGCCGGCAGGGGATACCAGTGGCTACACCTTC
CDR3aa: CASSLPAGDTSGYTF

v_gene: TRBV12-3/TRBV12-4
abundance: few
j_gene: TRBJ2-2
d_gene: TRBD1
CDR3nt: TGTGCCAGCAGTTTTCTAAGGACAGGAGACACCGGGGAGCTGTTTTTT
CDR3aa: CASSFLRTGDTGELFF

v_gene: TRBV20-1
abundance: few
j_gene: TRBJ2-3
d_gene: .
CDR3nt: TGCAGTAGGACAGTCCGCCAGGGAGATACGCAGTATTTT
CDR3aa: CSRTVRQGDTQYF

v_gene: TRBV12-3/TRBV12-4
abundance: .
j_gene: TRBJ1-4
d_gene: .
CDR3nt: TGTGCCAGCAGTTTTGGAGGGGAAAAACTGTTTTTT
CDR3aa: CASSFGGEKLFF

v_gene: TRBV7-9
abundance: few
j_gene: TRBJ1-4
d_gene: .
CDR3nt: TGTGCCAGCAGCCCAGCGGGCAATGGAAATGAAAAACTGTTTTTT
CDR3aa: CASSPAGNGNEKLFF

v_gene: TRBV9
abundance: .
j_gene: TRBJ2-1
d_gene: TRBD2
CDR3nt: TGTGCCAGCAGCGTTGGGACTAGCGGGGTCAATGAGCAGTTCTTC
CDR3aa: CASSVGTSGVNEQFF

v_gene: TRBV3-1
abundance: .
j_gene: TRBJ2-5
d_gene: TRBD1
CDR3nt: TGTGCCAGCAGCCAAGTGATGACAGGGGGCCAAGAGACCCAGTACTTC
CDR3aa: CASSQVMTGGQETQYF

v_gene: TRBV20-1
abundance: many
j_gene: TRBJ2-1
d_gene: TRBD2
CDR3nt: TGCAGTGCCGAAGGGACTAGCGTAAGCTACAATGAGCAGTTCTTC
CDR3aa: CSAEGTSVSYNEQFF

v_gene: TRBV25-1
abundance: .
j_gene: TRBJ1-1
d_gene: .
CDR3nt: TGTGCCAGCAGTGAATCCCCCGGCAGGCCATTGAACACTGAAGCTTTCTTT
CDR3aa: CASSESPGRPLNTEAFF

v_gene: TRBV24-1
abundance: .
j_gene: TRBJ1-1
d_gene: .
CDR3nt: TGTGCCACCAGTGATTTTGGCGGCCAAAAAGCTTTCTTT
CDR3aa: CATSDFGGQKAFF

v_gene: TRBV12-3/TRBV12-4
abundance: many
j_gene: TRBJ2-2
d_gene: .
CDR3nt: .
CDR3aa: CASILGPGANTGELFF

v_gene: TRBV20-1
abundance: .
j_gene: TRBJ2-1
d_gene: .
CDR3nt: TGCAGTGCTTTTGGCGTAGCCGGCTACAATGAGCAGTTCTTC
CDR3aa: CSAFGVAGYNEQFF

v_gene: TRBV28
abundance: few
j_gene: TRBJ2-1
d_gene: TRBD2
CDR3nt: TGTGCCAGCAGTTTCCTGGTAGCGGGAGGTAATGAGCAGTTCTTC
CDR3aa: CASSFLVAGGNEQFF

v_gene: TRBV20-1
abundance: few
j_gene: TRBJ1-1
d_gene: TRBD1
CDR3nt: TGCAGTGCTCGGACAGGGGTCGGGAACACTGAAGCTTTCTTT
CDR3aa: CSARTGVGNTEAFF